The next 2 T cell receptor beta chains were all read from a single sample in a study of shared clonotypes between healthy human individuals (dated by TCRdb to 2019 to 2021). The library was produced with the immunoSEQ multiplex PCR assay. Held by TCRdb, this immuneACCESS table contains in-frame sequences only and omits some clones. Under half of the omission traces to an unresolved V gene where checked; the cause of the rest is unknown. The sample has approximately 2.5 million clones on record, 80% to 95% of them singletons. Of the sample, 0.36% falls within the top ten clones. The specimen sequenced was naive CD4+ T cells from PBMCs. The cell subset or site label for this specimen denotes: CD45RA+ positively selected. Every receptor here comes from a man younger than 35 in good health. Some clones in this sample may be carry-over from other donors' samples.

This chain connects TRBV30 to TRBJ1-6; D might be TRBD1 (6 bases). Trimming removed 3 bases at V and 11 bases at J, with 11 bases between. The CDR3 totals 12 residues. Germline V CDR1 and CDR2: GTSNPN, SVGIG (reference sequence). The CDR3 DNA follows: TGTGCCTGGAGGTCGGGGGGGCCACCCCTCCACTTT. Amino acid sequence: CAWRSGGPPLHF.

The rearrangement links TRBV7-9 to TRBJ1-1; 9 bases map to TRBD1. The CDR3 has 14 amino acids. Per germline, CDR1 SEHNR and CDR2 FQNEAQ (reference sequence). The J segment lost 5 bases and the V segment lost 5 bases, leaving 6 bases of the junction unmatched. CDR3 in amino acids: CASSLMTGGTEAFF. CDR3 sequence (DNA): TGTGCCAGCAGCCTTATGACAGGGGGGACTGAAGCTTTCTTT.